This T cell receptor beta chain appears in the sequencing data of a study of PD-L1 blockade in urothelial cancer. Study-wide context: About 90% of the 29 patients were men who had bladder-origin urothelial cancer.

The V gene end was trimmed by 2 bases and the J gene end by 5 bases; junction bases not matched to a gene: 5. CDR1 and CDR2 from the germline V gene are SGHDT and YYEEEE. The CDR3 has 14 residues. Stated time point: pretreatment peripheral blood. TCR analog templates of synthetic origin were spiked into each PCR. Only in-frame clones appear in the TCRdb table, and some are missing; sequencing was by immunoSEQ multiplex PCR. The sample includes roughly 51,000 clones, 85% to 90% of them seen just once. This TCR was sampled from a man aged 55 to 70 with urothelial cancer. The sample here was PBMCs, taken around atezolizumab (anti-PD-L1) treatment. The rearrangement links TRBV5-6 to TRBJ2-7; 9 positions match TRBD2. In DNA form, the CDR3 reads TGTGCCAGCAGCTTACTGGCGGGAGGGGACGAGCAGTACTTC. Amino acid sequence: CASSLLAGGDEQYF.